This TCR beta chain comes out of a study of cytomegalovirus exposure and HLA in healthy donors. In the PCR, 60 Vbeta and 13 Jbeta primers were used. Profiled with immunoSEQ multiplex PCR; TCRdb holds only in-frame clones, not every one. This table has about 43,000 clones, 55% to 75% appearing once. V lost 3 bases to trimming and J lost 15 bases, with 21 bases between them. This CDR3 has 14 amino acids. Germline loops: CDR1 SGHVS, CDR2 FQNEAQ. The V gene is TRBV7-8, the J gene TRBJ1-5; the D is unclear. Sequences were obtained from PBMCs. This clonotype was obtained from a man aged 55 to 69 in good health and CMV-seropositive. CDR3 protein: CASSLGRAGFVPHF. CDR3 nucleotides: TGTGCCAGCAGCTTGGGCCGCGCGGGGTTCGTCCCGCATTTT. Using reference TRBV7-8 and TRBJ1-5 for the parts outside the CDR3, the full variable domain is GAGVSQSPRYKVAKRGQDVALRCDPISGHVSLFWYQQALGQGPEFLTYFQNEAQLDKSGLPSDRFFAERPEGSVSTLKIQRTQQEDSAVYLCASSLGRAGFVPHFGDGTRLSIL.